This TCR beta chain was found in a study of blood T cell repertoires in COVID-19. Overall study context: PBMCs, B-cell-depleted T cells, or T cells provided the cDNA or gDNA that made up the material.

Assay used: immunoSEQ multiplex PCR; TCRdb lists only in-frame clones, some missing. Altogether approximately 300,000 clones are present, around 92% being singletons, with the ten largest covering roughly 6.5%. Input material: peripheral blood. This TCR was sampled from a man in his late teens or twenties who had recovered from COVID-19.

The CDR3 nucleotides read TGCGCCAGCAGCCAAGATCAGGGCAATGAGCAGTTCTTC. Encoded protein: CASSQDQGNEQFF. V and J are TRBV4-3 and TRBJ2-1; D might be TRBD1 (5 bases). This CDR3 has 13 residues. Looked up from germline, CDR1 is LGHNA and CDR2 is YSLEER. V lost 0 bases, J lost 6 bases, and 6 bases lay in between.